The following is a TCR beta chain sequence with its context. The data originate from a study of blood T cell repertoires in COVID-19. Across the whole study: T cells, B-cell-depleted T cells, or PBMCs supplied cDNA or gDNA.

As handled by the study authors: The authors estimated nucleated cell counts from reference gene primer amplification. TCRdb's copy holds only in-frame clones and misses some; the assay was immunoSEQ multiplex PCR. The V and J calls and clone size are taken from that table; D and trimming were inferred from the DNA. The table shows under 200,000 clones, with roughly 87% occurring only once. Germline V gives CDR1 LNHNV, CDR2 YYDKDF (reference sequence). Trimming took 0 bases from V and 3 from J, leaving 12 bases between them. The CDR3 loop spans 16 amino acids. Participant-reported clinical history was the basis for cohort assignment. Recovered status applied to Cohort 3 donors who had two consecutive negative PCRs. It also applied to those with clearance or with symptom resolution.

This clonotype was sampled from a woman between 50 and 59 years old who had recovered from COVID-19. V and J are TRBV15 and TRBJ1-5; the D gene is possibly TRBD1 (6 bases). The sequencing sample was made of PBMCs or T cells enriched from blood (not recorded which). CDR3 DNA: TGTGCCACCAGCAGAGAGAGAACAGGGCCCAATCAGCCCCAGCATTTT. Its protein is CATSRERTGPNQPQHF.